Following are 16 T cell receptor beta chains from one sample sequenced in a study of blood T cell repertoires in COVID-19. The assay was immunoSEQ multiplex PCR, and TCRdb's table has in-frame clones only and misses some. The table lists roughly 90,000 clones, about 87% of them singletons. The sequenced material came from peripheral blood. These receptors all stem from a human donor in a cohort sampled during active COVID-19.

The CDR3: CASSLRQNMNTEAFF. DNA of the CDR3: TGTGCCAGCAGCTTGAGACAGAACATGAACACTGAAGCTTTCTTT. The chain combines TRBV7-8 with TRBJ1-1; possible D gene TRBD1, 5 bases. The germline V and J ends were trimmed by 3 bases and 0 bases, with 11 bases remaining between them. Germline V gene data show CDR1 as SGHVS and CDR2 as FQNEAQ. The CDR3 loop spans 15 amino acids.

This chain links TRBV7-3 with TRBJ2-7, with a tentative D call TRBD2 (6 bases). Germline V lookup: CDR1 SGHTA, CDR2 FQGTGA. Trimming left V 1 base short and J 0 bases short, with 10 bases between. The length of the CDR3 is 15 residues. For the CDR3, the DNA is TGTGCCAGCAGCTTAAGCGCTAGCGCCTCCTACGAGCAGTACTTC. Encoded protein: CASSLSASASYEQYF.

The rearrangement uses TRBV7-8 and TRBJ2-4, with D possibly TRBD2 on 6 matching bases. CDR3 length: 13 amino acids. V gave up 5 bases and J gave up 14 bases, with 19 bases separating them. Germline V CDR1 and CDR2: SGHVS, FQNEAQ. CDR3 in amino acids: CASSLGSLGGEYF. CDR3 nucleotide sequence: TGTGCCAGCAGCCTTGGGTCCCTGGGAGGTGAGTACTTC.

The V call is TRBV28, the J call TRBJ1-5; possible D gene TRBD1, 5 bases. CDR3 length: 14 amino acids. Germline V gene data show CDR1 as MDHEN and CDR2 as SYDVKM. V shed 2 bases and J shed 4 bases, with 9 bases lying between them. CDR3: CASSLTTANQPQHF. The DNA of the CDR3 is TGTGCCAGCAGTTTAACGACAGCAAATCAGCCCCAGCATTTT.

This clone was seen only a few times. The chain recombines TRBV7-9 with TRBJ2-5; 8 nucleotides agree with TRBD1. Germline V gene data show CDR1 as SEHNR and CDR2 as FQNEAQ (reference sequence). CDR3 length equals 15 residues. The J segment lost 2 bases and the V segment lost 6 bases, leaving 8 bases of the junction unmatched. CDR3 loop: CASSTGTGVQETQYF. In DNA, the CDR3 is TGTGCCAGCAGTACCGGGACAGGCGTACAAGAGACCCAGTACTTC.

The V gene is TRBV28, the J gene TRBJ2-1, with a weak D call TRBD2 (6 bases). V was pared by 3 bases and J by 7 bases, with 16 bases between. Germline V gene sequence: CDR1 MDHEN, CDR2 SYDVKM. CDR3 size: 15 residues. As DNA, the CDR3 is TGTGCCAGCAGTTTCGAGACTAGAACTAAGAATGAGCAGTTCTTC. This translates into CASSFETRTKNEQFF.

The chain employs TRBV9 and TRBJ2-6, with TRBD1 as a possible D gene (5 bases). V was clipped by 0 bases and J by 0 bases, with 13 bases between them. In germline, CDR1 is SGDLS, CDR2 YYNGEE. This CDR3 has 18 amino acids. The CDR3 DNA reads TGTGCCAGCAGCGTAGACGAGACAGAAATCTCTGGGGCCAACGTCCTGACTTTC. The encoded protein is CASSVDETEISGANVLTF.

The chain uses TRBV2 and TRBJ2-3, with TRBD2 matching over 15 bases. V was clipped by 3 bases and J by 8 bases; unmatched bases: 9. Germline assignment: CDR1 SNHLY and CDR2 FYNNEI. The CDR3 covers 17 residues. The CDR3 DNA is TGTGCCAGCAGTGAGGGGGGACTAGCGGGAGGTCTAGCTACGCAGTATTTT. Its translation: CASSEGGLAGGLATQYF.

This chain's CDR3 is CASSFRDRVATGQFF. The CDR3 bases are TGTGCCAGCAGCTTTAGGGACAGGGTGGCGACGGGGCAGTTCTTC. The chain carries TRBV7-9 and TRBJ2-1, with 9 nucleotides matching TRBD1. Germline CDR1 SEHNR, CDR2 FQNEAQ (reference sequence). This CDR3 has 15 amino acids. Germline trimming cut 3 bases from V and 12 bases from J; bases unmatched to any gene: 12.

This chain uses TRBV7-2 with TRBJ2-1, with 11 bases matching TRBD2. After removal of 5 bases from V and 3 bases from J, the junction contained 3 bases not matched to a gene. Looked up from germline, CDR1 is SGHTA and CDR2 is FQGNSA. CDR3 size: 15 residues. As DNA, the CDR3 is TGTGCCAGCAGCCCCGGGACTAGCGGCTACAATGAGCAGTTCTTC. The encoded protein is CASSPGTSGYNEQFF.

The chain employs TRBV4-2 and TRBJ2-7, with 7 bases lining up with TRBD2. The CDR3 spans 18 residues. Trimming at V came to 2 bases and at J to 1 base, leaving 14 bases not matched to a gene. Germline loops: CDR1 LGHNA, CDR2 YNFKEQ. DNA for the CDR3: TGTGCCAGCAGCCAAAGTATGAGCGGGGAACTAACATCCTACGAGCAGTACTTC. It yields the protein CASSQSMSGELTSYEQYF.

The V gene is TRBV29-1, the J gene TRBJ2-7; 10 bases fit TRBD1. The CDR3 is 14 amino acids. Germline CDR1 SQVTM, CDR2 ANQGSEA. With V trimmed by 8 bases and J by 2 bases, 9 bases remained unmatched. The DNA for the CDR3 is TGCAGCACAACCACCGGGACAGGGGCCTACGAGCAGTACTTC. Amino acids: CSTTTGTGAYEQYF.

A remark on this clone: This specimen includes other DNA sequences encoding the same CDR3. The chain is built from TRBV28 and TRBJ1-1; TRBD1 is a possible D gene (5 bases). V was cut by 3 bases and J by 3 bases, with 11 bases left in between. CDR3 size: 14 residues. Per germline, CDR1 MDHEN and CDR2 SYDVKM. CDR3 DNA sequence: TGTGCCAGCAGTTTGGGGGGAAGGGACACTGAAGCTTTCTTT. This translates into CASSLGGRDTEAFF.

The CDR3 here is CASSFLAGGETNEQFF. The CDR3 DNA follows: TGTGCCAGCAGCTTCCTAGCGGGAGGGGAGACCAATGAGCAGTTCTTC. V gene TRBV7-3 combines with J gene TRBJ2-1; TRBD2 matches at 12 bases. V lost 3 bases and J lost 6; bases outside the gene matches: 6. Per the germline V gene, CDR1 is SGHTA and CDR2 is FQGTGA. The CDR3 is 16 residues long.

This clone was seen more than once but under ten times. The same CDR3 can be traced to other DNA sequences in this sample. The chain employs TRBV5-1 and TRBJ2-3, with 8 bases identical to TRBD1. This CDR3 comprises 15 residues. Germline CDR1 reads SGHRS; CDR2 reads YFSETQ. J lost 4 bases, V lost 5 bases, and 9 bases had no gene match. CDR3 region: CASSATGGRADTQYF. The DNA for the CDR3 is TGCGCCAGCAGTGCTACAGGGGGGCGTGCAGATACGCAGTATTTT.

The chain links TRBV16 to TRBJ2-5, with 7 bases that match TRBD2. Germline CDR1 and CDR2: KGHSY and FQNENV. V lost 4 bases and J lost 2; bases outside the gene matches: 7. The CDR3 is 15 amino acids. This CDR3 reads CASSLQAGRQETQYF. In DNA, the CDR3 is TGTGCCAGCAGCCTTCAAGCGGGACGGCAAGAGACCCAGTACTTC.